This T cell receptor (beta chain) was obtained from a study of CD8+ T cells in alopecia areata. cDNA serving as the sequencing template came from extracted, reverse transcribed RNA. Profiling relied on immunoSEQ multiplex PCR, and the TCRdb table lists in-frame clones only, not all of them. The sample holds 120,000 or so clones; about 46% are singletons and the top ten take more than 9%. This CDR3 has 13 amino acids. Trimming cost V 2 bases and J 5 bases, with 10 bases left between them. Germline V gene sequence: CDR1 MDHEN, CDR2 SYDVKM. This clone was picked up a small number of times. The sequenced material came from NKG2D-low CD8+ T cells sorted from blood. The J gene is TRBJ2-7, the V gene TRBV28; no clear D. This clonotype originated in a human donor with alopecia areata. The CDR3 here is CASSLLSDHEQYF. The CDR3 nucleotides are TGTGCCAGCAGTTTACTTAGTGACCACGAGCAGTACTTC.